This T cell receptor beta chain is from a study of blood T cell repertoires in COVID-19 (dated by TCRdb to 2020 to 2022). As for the study more broadly: The collaborator samples originated in the United States, Italy and Spain and spanned the acute and convalescent phases of COVID-19. The material from the prospective study consisted of cDNA or gDNA derived from T cells, B-cell-depleted T cells, or PBMCs. Deeply sampled blood TCRbeta repertoires from subjects exposed to, actively infected with, or recovered from COVID-19 were included in the dataset. A freely available public database, intended as a resource for researchers studying the immune response to SARS-CoV-2, is where the repertoires were released. Samples were obtained from the ongoing ImmuneRACE study (first 160 participants) and from roughly 1,300 subjects provided by 6 global collaborators. A de-identified subject ID, COVID-19 status, age in years and sex were almost always included in the sample metadata. Where available, HLA class I and class II types were taken from metadata supplied by the sample provider and were not determined by assay-based typing. Broad study findings and their caveats: The quantity of clinical and demographic metadata differed by source and by participant and was supplied without curation.

About this clone: Its antigen is still unknown. This may arise from a read error, as a much more abundant clone is one base away.

Measured from the cysteine to the phenylalanine, the CDR3 is 14 residues long. Just CDR3 DNA is preserved here, 42 bases in frame from base 1. Taken from the germline V gene, the CDR1 and CDR2 loops are ENHRY and SYGVKD. V and J lose 3 bases and 3 bases, and a span of 11 bases separates them. The immunoSEQ Assay, a bias-controlled multiplex PCR, was used to amplify TCRbeta CDR3 regions from genomic DNA. Regarding the original processing steps: The number of nucleated cells in each sample was estimated from the amplification of reference gene primers within the assay. To quantify the absolute abundance of each unique TCRbeta CDR3 rearrangement, sequence reads were collapsed and filtered. For each sample, productive Simpson clonality was calculated as the square root of Simpson's diversity index over productive rearrangements. TCRdb mirrors the immuneACCESS table, restricted to in-frame sequences. Some clones are absent from its copies; in checked studies, under half trace to an unresolved V gene, and the reason for the others is unknown. The DNA was the basis for D and trimming; V, J and clone size are from that table. A total of around 60,000 clones appear in this sample, approximately 80% of them only once. Of the sample, around 9.6% is held by the ten largest clones.

One collaborating source in Seattle enrolled patients while the patients were actively infected and followed the patients over time throughout the course of disease. Whole blood was collected in K2EDTA tubes by collaborating institutions according to the institutions' own protocols. Collaborator samples were shipped for TCRbeta analysis as frozen whole blood, isolated PBMCs, or DNA extracted from either sample type. The sample comprised peripheral blood. The V gene is TRBV10-3 and the J gene is TRBJ1-1; D gene: possibly TRBD1, on 6 matching bases. This TCR came from a man between 50 and 59 years old with COVID-19, enrolled during active disease. Here the CDR3 is given as CAISDRGRDTEAFF. The base sequence is TGTGCCATCAGTGACAGGGGAAGGGACACTGAAGCTTTCTTT.